This TCR beta chain was recovered during a study of shared clonotypes between healthy human individuals. Whole-study context: Per donor, three plates held CD4 naive cells, three held CD4 memory, two held CD8 naive and one held CD8 memory.

Terminally differentiated effector memory CD45RA+ cells were excluded from the naive CD8 cells, which were CD45RO-negative and positively selected for CCR7. Profiled with immunoSEQ multiplex PCR; TCRdb holds only in-frame clones, not every one. Of about 1,900,000 clones in the sample, roughly 95% were seen once. From germline, CDR1 is SGHAT and CDR2 FQNNGV. CDR3 size: 15 residues. V dropped 0 bases and J dropped 3 bases, with 12 bases sitting between them. This sequence originates from a man between 18 and 35 years old in good health. The sequenced material came from naive CD8+ T cells sorted from blood. The chain has TRBV11-2 and TRBJ2-7; perhaps TRBD2 as D (5 bases). CDR3 nucleotide sequence: TGTGCCAGCAGCTTAGAGGGCATAGGGAGCTACGAGCAGTACTTC. This encodes CASSLEGIGSYEQYF.